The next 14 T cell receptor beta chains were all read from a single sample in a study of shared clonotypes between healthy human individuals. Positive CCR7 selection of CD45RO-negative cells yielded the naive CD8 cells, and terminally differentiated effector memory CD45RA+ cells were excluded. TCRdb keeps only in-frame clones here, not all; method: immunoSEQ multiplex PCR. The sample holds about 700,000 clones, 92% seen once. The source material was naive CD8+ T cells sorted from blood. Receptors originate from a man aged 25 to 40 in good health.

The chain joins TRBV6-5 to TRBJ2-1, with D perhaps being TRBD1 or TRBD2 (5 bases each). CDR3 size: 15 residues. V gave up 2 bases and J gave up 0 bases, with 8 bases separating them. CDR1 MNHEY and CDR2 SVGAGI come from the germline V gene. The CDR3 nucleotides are TGTGCCAGCAGTTACGGGACCGACTCCTACAATGAGCAGTTCTTC. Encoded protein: CASSYGTDSYNEQFF.

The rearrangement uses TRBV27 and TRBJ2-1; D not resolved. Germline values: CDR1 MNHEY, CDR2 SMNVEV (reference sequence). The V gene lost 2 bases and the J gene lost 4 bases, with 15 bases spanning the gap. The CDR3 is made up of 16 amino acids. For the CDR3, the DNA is TGTGCCAGCAGTTTAGCTCTAACTAACACTTACAATGAGCAGTTCTTC. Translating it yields CASSLALTNTYNEQFF.

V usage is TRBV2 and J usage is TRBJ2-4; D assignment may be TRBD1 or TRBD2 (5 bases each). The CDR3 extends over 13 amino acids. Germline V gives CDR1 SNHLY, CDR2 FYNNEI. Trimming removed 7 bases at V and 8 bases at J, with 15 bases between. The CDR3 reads CASIEGRADIQYF. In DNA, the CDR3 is TGTGCCAGCATCGAGGGGCGGGCTGACATTCAGTACTTC.

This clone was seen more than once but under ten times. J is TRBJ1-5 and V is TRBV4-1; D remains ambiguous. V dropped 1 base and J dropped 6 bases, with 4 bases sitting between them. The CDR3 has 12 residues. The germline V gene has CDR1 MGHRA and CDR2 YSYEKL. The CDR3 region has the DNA TGCGCCAGCAGCCAAGTGGGTCAGCCCCAGCATTTT. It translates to CASSQVGQPQHF.

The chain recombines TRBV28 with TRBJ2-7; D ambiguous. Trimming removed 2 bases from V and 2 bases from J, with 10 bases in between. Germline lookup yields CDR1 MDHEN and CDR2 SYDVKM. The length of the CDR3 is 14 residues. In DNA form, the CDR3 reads TGTGCCAGCAGTTTACGCCCGGGCACCTACGAGCAGTACTTC. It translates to CASSLRPGTYEQYF.

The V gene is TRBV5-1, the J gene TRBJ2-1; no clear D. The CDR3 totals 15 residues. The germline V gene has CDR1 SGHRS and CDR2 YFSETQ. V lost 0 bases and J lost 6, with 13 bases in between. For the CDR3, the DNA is TGCGCCAGCAGCTTGGAGCGCTCCTCGCGCAATGAGCAGTTCTTC. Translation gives CASSLERSSRNEQFF. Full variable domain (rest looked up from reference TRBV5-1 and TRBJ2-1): KAGVTQTPRYLIKTRGQQVTLSCSPISGHRSVSWYQQTPGQGLQFLFEYFSETQRNKGNFPGRFSGRQFSNSRSEMNVSTLELGDSALYLCASSLERSSRNEQFFGPGTRLTVL.

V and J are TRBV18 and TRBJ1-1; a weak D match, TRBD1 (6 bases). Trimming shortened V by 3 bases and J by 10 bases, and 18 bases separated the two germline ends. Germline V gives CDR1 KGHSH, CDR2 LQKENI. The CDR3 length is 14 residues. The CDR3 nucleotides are TGTGCCAGCTCACCTAGGACAGATCCTTACATAGCTTTCTTT. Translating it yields CASSPRTDPYIAFF.

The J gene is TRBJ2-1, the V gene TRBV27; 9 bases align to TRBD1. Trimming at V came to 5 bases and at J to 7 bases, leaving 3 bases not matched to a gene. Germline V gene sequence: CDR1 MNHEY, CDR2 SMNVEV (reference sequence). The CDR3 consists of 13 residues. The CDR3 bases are TGTGCCAGCAGTATGGACAGGGGAAATGAGCAGTTCTTC. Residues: CASSMDRGNEQFF.

The CDR3, as DNA: TGTGCCAGCAGCTCCCCCCTTAGCGGTGAGCAGTTCTTC. Translation gives CASSSPLSGEQFF. This chain joins TRBV7-9 and TRBJ2-1; weak D call: TRBD2 (6 bases). The CDR3 is 13 residues long. Germline CDR1 SEHNR, CDR2 FQNEAQ (reference sequence). The germline V and J ends were trimmed by 4 bases and 9 bases, with 13 bases remaining between them. Filled out from reference TRBV7-9 and TRBJ2-1, the complete variable domain reads DTGVSQNPRHKITKRGQNVTFRCDPISEHNRLYWYRQTLGQGPEFLTYFQNEAQLEKSRLLSDRFSAERPKGSFSTLEIQRTEQGDSAMYLCASSSPLSGEQFFGPGTRLTVL.

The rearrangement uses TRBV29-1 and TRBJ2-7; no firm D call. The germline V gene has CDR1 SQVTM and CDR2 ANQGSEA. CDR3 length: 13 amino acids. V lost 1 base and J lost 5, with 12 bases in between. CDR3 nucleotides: TGCAGCGTTGAAGGGAACAATGTGGACGAGCAGTACTTC. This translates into CSVEGNNVDEQYF.

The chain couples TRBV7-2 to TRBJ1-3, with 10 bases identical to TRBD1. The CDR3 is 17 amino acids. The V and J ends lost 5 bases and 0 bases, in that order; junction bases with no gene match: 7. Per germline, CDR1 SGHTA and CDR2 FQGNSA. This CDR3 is CASSVPGTGDSGNTIYF. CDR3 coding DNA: TGTGCCAGCAGCGTACCGGGGACAGGGGACTCTGGAAACACCATATATTTT.

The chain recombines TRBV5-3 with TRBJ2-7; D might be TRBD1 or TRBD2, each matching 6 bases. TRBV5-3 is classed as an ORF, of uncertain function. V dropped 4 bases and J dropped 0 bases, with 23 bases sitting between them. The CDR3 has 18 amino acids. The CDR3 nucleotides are TGTGCCAGAAGCCCCTATCCTCCGGAGGGGGGAAGCTCCTACGAGCAGTACTTC. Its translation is CARSPYPPEGGSSYEQYF.

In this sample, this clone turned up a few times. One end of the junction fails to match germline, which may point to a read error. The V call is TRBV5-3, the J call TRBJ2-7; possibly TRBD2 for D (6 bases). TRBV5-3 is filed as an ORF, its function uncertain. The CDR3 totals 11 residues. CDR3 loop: CASSLGLGQYF. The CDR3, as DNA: TGTGCCAGCAGCTTGGGACTGGGGCAGTACTTC.

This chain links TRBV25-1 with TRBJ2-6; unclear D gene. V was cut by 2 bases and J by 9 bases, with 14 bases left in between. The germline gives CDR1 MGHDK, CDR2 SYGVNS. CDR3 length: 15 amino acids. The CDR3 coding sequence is TGTGCCAGCAGTGAACAACGATCTCAATACAACGTCCTGACTTTC. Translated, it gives CASSEQRSQYNVLTF.